This section outlines one TCR beta chain sequence together with its context. What it recognizes is unknown. The data are from a study of shared clonotypes between healthy human individuals. On the study more broadly: CD8 memory received one plate per donor, CD8 naive two, CD4 memory three and CD4 naive three. Points from the study as a whole: Relative to their counterparts shared across all four donors, non-shared clonotypes exhibited diminished generation probabilities. Clonotype sharing among the donors was expected to vary with sequencing depth.

Original analysis: ImmunoSEQ yielded junction-only sequences lacking quality scores, so filtering differed. Profiled with immunoSEQ multiplex PCR; TCRdb holds only in-frame clones, not every one. V and J calls and clone size come straight from that table; D and trimming were deduced from the DNA. The sample shows around 510,000 clones, 95% to 96% of them seen only once. Trimming removed 1 base from V and 4 bases from J, with 25 bases in between. CDR1 is MGHRA, CDR2 YSYEKL, per germline. The length of the CDR3 is 19 residues. The sample taken for sequencing was naive CD4+ T cells sorted from blood. Specified subset: CD45RA+ positively selected. This receptor was identified in a woman younger than 45 in good health. The rearrangement links TRBV4-1 to TRBJ2-5, with a tentative D call TRBD2 (6 bases). The chain's CDR3 is CASSQGFLGLKTTGETQYF. The CDR3 nucleotides are TGCGCCAGCAGCCAAGGTTTTTTGGGACTTAAAACGACCGGAGAGACCCAGTACTTC.